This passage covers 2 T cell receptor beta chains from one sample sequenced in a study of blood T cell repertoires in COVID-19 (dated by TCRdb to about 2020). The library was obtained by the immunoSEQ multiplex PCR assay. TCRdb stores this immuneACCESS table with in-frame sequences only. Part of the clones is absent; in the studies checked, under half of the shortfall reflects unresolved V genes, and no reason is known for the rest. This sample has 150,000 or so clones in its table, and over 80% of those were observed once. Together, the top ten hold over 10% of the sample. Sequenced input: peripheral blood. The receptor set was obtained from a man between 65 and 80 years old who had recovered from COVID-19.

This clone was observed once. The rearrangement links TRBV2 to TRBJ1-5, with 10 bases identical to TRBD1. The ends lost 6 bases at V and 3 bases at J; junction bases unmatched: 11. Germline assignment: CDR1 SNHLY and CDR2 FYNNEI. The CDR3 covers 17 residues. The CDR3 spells CASSPGTGDGNNQPQHF. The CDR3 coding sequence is TGTGCCAGCAGCCCAGGGACAGGGGATGGGAACAATCAGCCCCAGCATTTT.

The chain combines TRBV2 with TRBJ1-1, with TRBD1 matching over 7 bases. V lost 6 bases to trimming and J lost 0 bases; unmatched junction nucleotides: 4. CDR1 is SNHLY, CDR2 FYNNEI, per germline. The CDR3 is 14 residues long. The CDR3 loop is CASSDRVMNTEAFF. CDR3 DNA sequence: TGTGCCAGCAGCGACAGGGTGATGAACACTGAAGCTTTCTTT.